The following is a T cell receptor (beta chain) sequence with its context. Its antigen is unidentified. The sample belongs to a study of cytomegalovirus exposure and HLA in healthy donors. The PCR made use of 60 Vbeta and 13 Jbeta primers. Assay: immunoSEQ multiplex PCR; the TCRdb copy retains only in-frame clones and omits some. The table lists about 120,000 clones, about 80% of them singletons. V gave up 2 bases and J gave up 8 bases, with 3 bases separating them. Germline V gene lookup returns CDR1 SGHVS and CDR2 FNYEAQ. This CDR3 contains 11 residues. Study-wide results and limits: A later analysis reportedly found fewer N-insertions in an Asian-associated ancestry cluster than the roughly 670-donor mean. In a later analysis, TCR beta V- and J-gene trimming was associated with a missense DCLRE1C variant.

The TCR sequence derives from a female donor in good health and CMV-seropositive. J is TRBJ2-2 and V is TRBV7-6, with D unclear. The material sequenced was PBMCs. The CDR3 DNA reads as TGTGCCAGCAGCTTATCTGGGGAGCTGTTTTTT. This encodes CASSLSGELFF.